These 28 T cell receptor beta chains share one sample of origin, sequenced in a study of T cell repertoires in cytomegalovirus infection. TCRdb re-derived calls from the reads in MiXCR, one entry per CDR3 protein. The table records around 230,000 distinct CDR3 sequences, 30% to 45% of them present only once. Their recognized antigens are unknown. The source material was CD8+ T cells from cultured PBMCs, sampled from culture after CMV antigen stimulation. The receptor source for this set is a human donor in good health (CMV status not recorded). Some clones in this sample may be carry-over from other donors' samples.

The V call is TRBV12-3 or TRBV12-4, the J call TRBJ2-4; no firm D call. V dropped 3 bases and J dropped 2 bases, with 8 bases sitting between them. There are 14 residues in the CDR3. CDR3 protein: CASSFDVSKNIQYF. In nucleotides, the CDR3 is TGTGCCAGCAGTTTTGACGTATCCAAAAACATTCAGTACTTC.

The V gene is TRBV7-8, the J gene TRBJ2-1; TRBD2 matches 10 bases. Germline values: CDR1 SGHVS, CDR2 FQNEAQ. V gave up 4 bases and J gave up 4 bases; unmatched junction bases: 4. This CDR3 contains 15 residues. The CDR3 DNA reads TGTGCCAGCAGCTCCACTAGCGGGGAGTACAATGAGCAGTTCTTC. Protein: CASSSTSGEYNEQFF.

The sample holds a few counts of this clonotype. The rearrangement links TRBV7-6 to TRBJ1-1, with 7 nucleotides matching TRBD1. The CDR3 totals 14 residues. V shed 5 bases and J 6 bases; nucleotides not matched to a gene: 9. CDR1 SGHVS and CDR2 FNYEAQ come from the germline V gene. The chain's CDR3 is CASSPRTRGAEAFF. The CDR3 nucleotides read TGTGCCAGCAGCCCCCGGACCAGGGGGGCTGAAGCTTTCTTT.

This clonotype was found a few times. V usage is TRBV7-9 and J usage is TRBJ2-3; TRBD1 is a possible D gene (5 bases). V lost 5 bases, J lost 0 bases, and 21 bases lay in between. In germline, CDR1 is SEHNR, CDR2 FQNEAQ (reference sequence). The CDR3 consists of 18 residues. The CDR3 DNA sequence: TGTGCCAGCAGCCCGCCCCCGACAGAGCGATATAGCACAGATACGCAGTATTTT. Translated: CASSPPPTERYSTDTQYF.

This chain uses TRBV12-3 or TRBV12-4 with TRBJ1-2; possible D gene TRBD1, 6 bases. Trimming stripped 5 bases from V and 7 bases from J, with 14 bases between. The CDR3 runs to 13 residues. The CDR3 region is CASSRPGESGYTF. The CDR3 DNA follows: TGTGCCAGCAGTCGCCCAGGGGAGAGTGGCTACACCTTC.

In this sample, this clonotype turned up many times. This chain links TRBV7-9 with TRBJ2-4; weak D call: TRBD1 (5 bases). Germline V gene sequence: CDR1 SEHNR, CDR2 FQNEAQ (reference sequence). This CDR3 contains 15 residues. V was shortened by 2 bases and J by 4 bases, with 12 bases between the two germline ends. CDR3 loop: CASSLRGFAKNIQYF. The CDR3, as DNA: TGTGCCAGCAGCTTAAGGGGTTTTGCGAAAAACATTCAGTACTTC.

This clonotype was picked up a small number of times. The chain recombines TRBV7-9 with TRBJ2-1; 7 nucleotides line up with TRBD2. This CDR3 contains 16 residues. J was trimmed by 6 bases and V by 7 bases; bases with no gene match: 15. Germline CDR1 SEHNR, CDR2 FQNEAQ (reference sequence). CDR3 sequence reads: CASIPPGSGDGNEQFF. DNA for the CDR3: TGTGCCAGCATCCCTCCCGGAAGCGGGGACGGCAATGAGCAGTTCTTC.

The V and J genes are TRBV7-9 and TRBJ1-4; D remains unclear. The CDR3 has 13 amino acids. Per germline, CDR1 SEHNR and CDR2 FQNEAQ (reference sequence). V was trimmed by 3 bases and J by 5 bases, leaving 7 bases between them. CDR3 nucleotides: TGTGCCAGCAGCTTTGGCGGGAATGAAAAACTGTTTTTT. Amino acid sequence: CASSFGGNEKLFF.

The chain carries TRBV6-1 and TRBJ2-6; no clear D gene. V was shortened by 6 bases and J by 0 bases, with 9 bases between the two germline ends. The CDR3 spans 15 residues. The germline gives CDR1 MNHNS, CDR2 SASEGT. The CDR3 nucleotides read TGTGCCAGCAGGAGCCCGGCCTCTGGGGCCAACGTCCTGACTTTC. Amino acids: CASRSPASGANVLTF.

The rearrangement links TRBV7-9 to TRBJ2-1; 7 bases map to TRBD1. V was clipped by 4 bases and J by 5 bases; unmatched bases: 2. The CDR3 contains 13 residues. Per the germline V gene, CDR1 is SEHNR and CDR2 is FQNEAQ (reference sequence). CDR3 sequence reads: CASSWDRNNEQFF. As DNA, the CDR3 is TGTGCCAGCAGCTGGGACAGAAACAATGAGCAGTTCTTC.

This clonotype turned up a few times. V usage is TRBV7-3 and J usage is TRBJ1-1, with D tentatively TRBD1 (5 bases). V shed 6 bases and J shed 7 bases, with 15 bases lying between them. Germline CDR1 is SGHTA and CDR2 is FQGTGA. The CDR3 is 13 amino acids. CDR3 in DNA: TGTGCCAGCAGTCTCGGGGGGGAGGGTGAAGCTTTCTTT. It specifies CASSLGGEGEAFF.

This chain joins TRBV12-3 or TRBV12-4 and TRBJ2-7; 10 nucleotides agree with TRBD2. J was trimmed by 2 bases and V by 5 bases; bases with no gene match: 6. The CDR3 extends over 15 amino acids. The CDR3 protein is CASSPTGTSAYEQYF. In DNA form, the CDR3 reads TGTGCCAGCAGTCCGACCGGGACTAGCGCCTACGAGCAGTACTTC.

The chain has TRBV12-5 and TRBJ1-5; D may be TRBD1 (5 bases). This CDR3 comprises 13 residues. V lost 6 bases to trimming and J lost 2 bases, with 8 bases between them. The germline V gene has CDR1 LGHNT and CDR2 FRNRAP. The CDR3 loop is CASGGGGNQPQHF. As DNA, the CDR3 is TGTGCTAGTGGGGGGGGAGGCAATCAGCCCCAGCATTTT.

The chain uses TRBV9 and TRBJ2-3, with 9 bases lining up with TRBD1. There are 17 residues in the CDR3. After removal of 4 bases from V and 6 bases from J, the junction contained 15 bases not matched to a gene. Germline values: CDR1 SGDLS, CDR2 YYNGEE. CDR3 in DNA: TGTGCCAGCAGCCAGGGAGAACGACAGGGGGGGTCGGATACGCAGTATTTT. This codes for CASSQGERQGGSDTQYF.

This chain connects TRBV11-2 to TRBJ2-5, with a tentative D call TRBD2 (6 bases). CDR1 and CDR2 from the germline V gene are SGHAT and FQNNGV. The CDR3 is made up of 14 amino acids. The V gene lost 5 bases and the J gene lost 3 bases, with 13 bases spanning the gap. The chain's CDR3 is CASSQPSGEETQYF. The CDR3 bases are TGTGCCAGCAGCCAGCCCTCGGGGGAAGAGACCCAGTACTTC.

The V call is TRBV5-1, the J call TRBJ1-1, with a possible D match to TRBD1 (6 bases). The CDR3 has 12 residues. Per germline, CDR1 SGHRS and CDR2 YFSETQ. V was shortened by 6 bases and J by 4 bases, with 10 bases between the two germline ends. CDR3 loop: CASKEGGTEAFF. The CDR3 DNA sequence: TGCGCCAGCAAGGAGGGGGGCACTGAAGCTTTCTTT.

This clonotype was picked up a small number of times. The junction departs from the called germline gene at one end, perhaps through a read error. CDR3 sequence (DNA): TGTGCCAGCAGCGTAGCGGGAGGATTTGATGAGCAGTTCTTC. Its translation is CASSVAGGFDEQFF. The rearrangement links TRBV7-8 to TRBJ2-1; 10 bases map to TRBD2. The CDR3 totals 14 residues. In germline, CDR1 is SGHVS, CDR2 FQNEAQ.

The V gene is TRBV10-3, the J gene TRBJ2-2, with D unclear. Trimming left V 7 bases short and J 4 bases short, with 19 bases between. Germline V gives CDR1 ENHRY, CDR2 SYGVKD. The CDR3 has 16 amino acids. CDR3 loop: CAIKIAQRGSTGELFF. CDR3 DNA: TGTGCCATCAAGATAGCACAGCGCGGATCCACCGGGGAGCTGTTTTTT.

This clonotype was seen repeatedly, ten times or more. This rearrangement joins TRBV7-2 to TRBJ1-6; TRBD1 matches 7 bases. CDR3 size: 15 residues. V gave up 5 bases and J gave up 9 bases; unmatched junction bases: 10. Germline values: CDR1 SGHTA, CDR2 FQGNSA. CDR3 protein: CASSEHRGLGSPLHF. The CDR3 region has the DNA TGTGCCAGCAGCGAACACAGGGGTCTCGGTTCACCCCTCCACTTT.

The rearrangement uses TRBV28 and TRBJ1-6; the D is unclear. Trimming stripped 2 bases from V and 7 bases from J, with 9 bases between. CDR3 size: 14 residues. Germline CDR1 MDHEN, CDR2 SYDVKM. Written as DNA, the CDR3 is TGTGCCAGCAGTTTAAGCGTCACGAATTCACCCCTCCACTTT. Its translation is CASSLSVTNSPLHF. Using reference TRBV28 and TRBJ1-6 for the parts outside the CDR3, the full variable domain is DVKVTQSSRYLVKRTGEKVFLECVQDMDHENMFWYRQDPGLGLRLIYFSYDVKMKEKGDIPEGYSVSREKKERFSLILESASTNQTSMYLCASSLSVTNSPLHFGNGTRLTVT.

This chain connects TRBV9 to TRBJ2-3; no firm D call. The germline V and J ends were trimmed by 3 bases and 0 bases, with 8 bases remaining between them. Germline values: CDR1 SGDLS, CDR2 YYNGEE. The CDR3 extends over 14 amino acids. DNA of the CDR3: TGTGCCAGCAGCGGCCGCTCGAGCACAGATACGCAGTATTTT. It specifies CASSGRSSTDTQYF.

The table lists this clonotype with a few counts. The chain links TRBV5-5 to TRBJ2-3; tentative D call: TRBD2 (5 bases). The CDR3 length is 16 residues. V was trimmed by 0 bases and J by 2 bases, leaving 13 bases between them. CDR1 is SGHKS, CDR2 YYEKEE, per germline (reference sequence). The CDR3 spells CASSLALALYTDTQYF. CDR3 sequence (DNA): TGTGCCAGCAGCTTGGCGCTAGCCCTATACACAGATACGCAGTATTTT.

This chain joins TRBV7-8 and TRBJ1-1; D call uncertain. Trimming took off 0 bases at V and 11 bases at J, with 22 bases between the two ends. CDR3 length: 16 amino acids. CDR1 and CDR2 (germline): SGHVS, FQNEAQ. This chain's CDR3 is CASSLAAGWLRYSAFF. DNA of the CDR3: TGTGCCAGCAGCTTAGCCGCGGGATGGTTACGCTATTCGGCTTTCTTT. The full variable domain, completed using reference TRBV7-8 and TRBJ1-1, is GAGVSQSPRYKVAKRGQDVALRCDPISGHVSLFWYQQALGQGPEFLTYFQNEAQLDKSGLPSDRFFAERPEGSVSTLKIQRTQQEDSAVYLCASSLAAGWLRYSAFFGQGTRLTVV.

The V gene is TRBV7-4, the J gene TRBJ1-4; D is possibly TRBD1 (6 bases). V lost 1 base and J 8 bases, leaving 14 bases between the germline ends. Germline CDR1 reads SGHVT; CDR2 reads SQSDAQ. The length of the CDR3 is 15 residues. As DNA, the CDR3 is TGTGCCAGCAGCTTAGTACAGGGCAGTGAGGAAAAACTGTTTTTT. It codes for CASSLVQGSEEKLFF.

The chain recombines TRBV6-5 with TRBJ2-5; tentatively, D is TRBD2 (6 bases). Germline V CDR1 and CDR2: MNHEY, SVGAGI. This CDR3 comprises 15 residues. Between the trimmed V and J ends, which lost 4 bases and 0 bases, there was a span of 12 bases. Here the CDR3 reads CASSSGLLYQETQYF. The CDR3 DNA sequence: TGTGCCAGCAGTTCGGGACTCCTGTACCAAGAGACCCAGTACTTC.

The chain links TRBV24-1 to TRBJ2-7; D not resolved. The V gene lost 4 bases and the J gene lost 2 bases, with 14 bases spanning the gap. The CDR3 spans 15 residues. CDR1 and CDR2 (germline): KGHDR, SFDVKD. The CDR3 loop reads CATSDSEISAYEQYF. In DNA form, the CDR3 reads TGTGCCACCAGTGACTCAGAGATATCTGCCTACGAGCAGTACTTC.

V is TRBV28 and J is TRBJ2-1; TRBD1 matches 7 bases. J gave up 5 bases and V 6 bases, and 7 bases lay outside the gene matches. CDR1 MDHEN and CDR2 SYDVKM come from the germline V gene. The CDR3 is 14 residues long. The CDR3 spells CASSPTGRNNEQFF. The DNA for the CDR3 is TGTGCCAGCAGCCCGACAGGGCGAAACAATGAGCAGTTCTTC.

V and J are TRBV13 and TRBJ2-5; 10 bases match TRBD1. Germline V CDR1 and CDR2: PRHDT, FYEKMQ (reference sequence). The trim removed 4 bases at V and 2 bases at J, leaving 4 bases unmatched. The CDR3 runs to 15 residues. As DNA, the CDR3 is TGTGCCAGCAGCTCGGACAGGGGGACGCAAGAGACCCAGTACTTC. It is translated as CASSSDRGTQETQYF. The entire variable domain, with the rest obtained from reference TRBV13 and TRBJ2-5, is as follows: AAGVIQSPRHLIKEKRETATLKCYPIPRHDTVYWYQQGPGQDPQFLISFYEKMQSDKGSIPDRFSAQQFSDYHSELNMSSLELGDSALYFCASSSDRGTQETQYFGPGTRLLVL.